Below are 21 T cell receptor beta chains sequenced from a single sample in a study of beta chain features in type 1 diabetes. Study-wide findings and caveats: Moderately but significantly shorter TCRB CDR3s were found in Type 1 diabetes patients in all four CD4+ subsets.

Antigens of these TCRs are unknown. Of the isolated RNA, all was reverse transcribed, and so the sequenced material was expressed TCRB transcripts. TCRdb's table, derived via immunoSEQ multiplex PCR, lists solely in-frame clones and lacks some. The table has over 300,000 clones, approximately 9.7% seen once. Sequencing was done on a sample of central memory CD4+ T cells from blood. Receptor source: a young man with type 1 diabetes.

In this sample, this clone turned up a few times. V gene TRBV5-6 combines with J gene TRBJ2-3; the D is unclear. This CDR3 contains 15 residues. V was pared by 0 bases and J by 0 bases, with 8 bases between. The germline V gene has CDR1 SGHDT and CDR2 YYEEEE. CDR3 in amino acids: CASSLGQQSTDTQYF. The CDR3 DNA follows: TGTGCCAGCAGCTTGGGGCAGCAAAGCACAGATACGCAGTATTTT.

V usage is TRBV20-1 and J usage is TRBJ1-1; D is unclear. Germline loops: CDR1 DFQATT, CDR2 SNEGSKA (reference sequence). With 3 bases removed from V and 5 bases from J, the gap between germline ends came to 7 bases. This CDR3 comprises 11 residues. Here the CDR3 reads CSARRLTEAFF. As DNA, the CDR3 is TGCAGTGCTAGGCGCCTGACTGAAGCTTTCTTT.

This clone was recorded at least ten times. The chain recombines TRBV9 with TRBJ2-5; D is ambiguous. The CDR3 sequence is 12 residues long. Germline V lookup: CDR1 SGDLS, CDR2 YYNGEE. V lost 3 bases, J lost 4 bases, and 7 bases lay in between. The CDR3 loop is CASSDNRETQYF. The CDR3 region has the DNA TGTGCCAGCAGCGACAATAGAGAGACCCAGTACTTC.

This clone was detected a few times. The J gene is TRBJ1-4, the V gene TRBV5-1; tentative D call: TRBD1 (5 bases). The CDR3 totals 15 residues. The germline V and J ends were trimmed by 2 bases and 6 bases, with 14 bases remaining between them. Germline loops: CDR1 SGHRS, CDR2 YFSETQ. CDR3: CASSFDGGGDEKLFF. In DNA, the CDR3 is TGCGCCAGCAGCTTCGACGGGGGAGGGGATGAAAAACTGTTTTTT.

This clone came up a few times. The sample contains more than one DNA sequence encoding this CDR3. V is TRBV7-2 and J is TRBJ1-1; no clear D. The CDR3 totals 13 residues. V was cut by 1 base and J by 4 bases, with 7 bases left in between. Germline lookup yields CDR1 SGHTA and CDR2 FQGNSA. CDR3 amino acids: CASSLEAATEAFF. CDR3 nucleotide sequence: TGTGCCAGCAGCTTAGAGGCGGCCACTGAAGCTTTCTTT.

This clone was detected only a few times. V usage is TRBV30 and J usage is TRBJ1-1, with unresolved D. Between the trimmed V and J ends, which lost 5 bases and 5 bases, there was a span of 24 bases. This CDR3 has 16 residues. Per the germline V gene, CDR1 is GTSNPN and CDR2 is SVGIG (reference sequence). The CDR3 nucleotides read TGTGCCTGGCGCCGGGGTGGGTCTACCCTTCGGACTGAAGCTTTCTTT. Its protein is CAWRRGGSTLRTEAFF.

V usage is TRBV7-6 and J usage is TRBJ2-3; tentative D call: TRBD2 (5 bases). The CDR3 length is 13 residues. Trimming stripped 4 bases from V and 0 bases from J, with 5 bases between. Germline CDR1 and CDR2: SGHVS and FNYEAQ. The CDR3 sequence: CASSWTSTDTQYF. CDR3 DNA sequence: TGTGCCAGCAGCTGGACTAGCACAGATACGCAGTATTTT.

This clone was counted ten times or more. This chain joins TRBV10-3 and TRBJ2-4; D perhaps matches TRBD2 (5 bases). The CDR3 has 15 amino acids. Looked up from germline, CDR1 is ENHRY and CDR2 is SYGVKD. V was clipped by 2 bases and J by 4 bases, with 12 bases between them. The CDR3 loop is CAISETAREKNIQYF. Written as DNA, the CDR3 is TGTGCCATCAGTGAGACGGCCCGGGAAAAAAACATTCAGTACTTC.

Concerning this clone itself: Other DNA sequences in this sample translate to the same CDR3. The gene calls are TRBV6-5 and TRBJ1-4, with D possibly being TRBD1 (6 bases). Trimming pared 4 bases from V and 7 bases from J, leaving 13 bases between. From germline, CDR1 is MNHEY and CDR2 SVGAGI. The CDR3 runs 14 residues. In DNA, the CDR3 is TGTGCCAGCAGTTTATCGGGGGCGGGTGAAAAACTGTTTTTT. Translation: CASSLSGAGEKLFF.

This clone occurred a few times. The rearrangement links TRBV5-5 to TRBJ2-5; 9 bases are shared with TRBD1. The germline CDR1 and CDR2 sequences are SGHKS and YYEKEE (reference sequence). The CDR3 extends over 15 amino acids. V was pared by 0 bases and J by 3 bases, with 3 bases of the junction left unmatched. This CDR3 reads CASSLGGDREETQYF. The CDR3 DNA follows: TGTGCCAGCAGCTTGGGAGGGGACAGGGAAGAGACCCAGTACTTC.

This clone was detected a few times. At one end the junction does not follow the germline gene, possibly because of a read error. The V and J genes are TRBV25-1 and TRBJ2-7; 11 bases line up with TRBD2. CDR3 length: 15 amino acids. CDR1 and CDR2 from the germline V gene are MGHDK and SYGVNS. The CDR3 DNA reads as TGTGCCAGCTGTGATAGCGGGGGGGTCTCCTACGAGCAGTACTTC. Translation gives CASCDSGGVSYEQYF.

The chain couples TRBV10-3 to TRBJ1-5, with 7 nucleotides matching TRBD1. Germline V gene sequence: CDR1 ENHRY, CDR2 SYGVKD. The CDR3 totals 13 residues. V shed 5 bases and J 5 bases; nucleotides not matched to a gene: 3. The CDR3: CAISPDRHQPQHF. CDR3 coding DNA: TGTGCCATCAGTCCGGACAGGCATCAGCCCCAGCATTTT.

This clone was recorded at least ten times. This chain joins TRBV10-3 and TRBJ1-2, with 7 positions matching TRBD1. V was pared by 6 bases and J by 8 bases, with 15 bases of the junction left unmatched. Germline-derived CDR1 and CDR2 are ENHRY and SYGVKD. The CDR3 runs to 15 residues. The CDR3 here is CAISRDRTDYGGYTF. The CDR3 DNA sequence: TGTGCCATCAGCCGGGACAGAACAGACTATGGAGGCTACACCTTC.

This chain uses TRBV29-1 with TRBJ1-4; D not certain. Looked up from germline, CDR1 is SQVTM and CDR2 is ANQGSEA. The CDR3 is 13 residues long. The ends were cut back, 4 bases at V and 4 bases at J, with 10 bases in the middle. The CDR3 is CSVGQSGNEKLFF. The DNA of the CDR3 is TGCAGCGTTGGACAAAGCGGTAATGAAAAACTGTTTTTT. Full variable domain (remainder filled in from reference TRBV29-1 and TRBJ1-4): SAVISQKPSRDICQRGTSLTIQCQVDSQVTMMFWYRQQPGQSLTLIATANQGSEATYESGFVIDKFPISRPNLTFSTLTVSNMSPEDSSIYLCSVGQSGNEKLFFGSGTQLSVL.

The chain uses TRBV7-9 and TRBJ2-3, with a weak D call TRBD2 (6 bases). Germline V gives CDR1 SEHNR, CDR2 FQNEAQ (reference sequence). V was clipped by 5 bases and J by 4 bases, with 16 bases between them. The CDR3 totals 15 residues. The CDR3, as DNA: TGTGCCAGCAGCGGAGGGACCAAACCGGCAGATACGCAGTATTTT. It encodes CASSGGTKPADTQYF.

Only a few counts were recorded for this clone. At one end the junction does not follow the germline gene, possibly because of a read error. The chain employs TRBV7-8 and TRBJ2-1, with TRBD2 identical over 9 bases. The CDR3 covers 15 residues. Germline lookup yields CDR1 SGHVS and CDR2 FQNEAQ. This chain's CDR3 is CASSLATVVRTSVLF. CDR3 coding DNA: TGTGCCAGCAGCTTAGCGACGGTGGTGCGGACTAGCGTCCTCTTC.

This clone was counted between two and nine times. The chain couples TRBV5-6 to TRBJ1-2, with D unclear. The CDR3 has 13 residues. V lost 2 bases to trimming and J lost 4 bases, with 9 bases between them. Germline assignment: CDR1 SGHDT and CDR2 YYEEEE. Written as DNA, the CDR3 is TGTGCCAGCAGCTTCGACACAACCTATGGCTACACCTTC. Amino acid sequence: CASSFDTTYGYTF.

This clone was counted between two and nine times. J is TRBJ1-4 and V is TRBV6-6; 10 nucleotides line up with TRBD1. Germline CDR1 reads MNHNY; CDR2 reads SVGAGI (reference sequence). The CDR3 loop spans 15 amino acids. V shed 2 bases, J shed 8 bases, and the junction held 5 bases outside the gene matches. The CDR3: CASSYGDRGREKLFF. The CDR3 DNA follows: TGTGCCAGCAGTTACGGCGACAGGGGGCGAGAAAAACTGTTTTTT.

This clone was detected only a few times. As DNA, the CDR3 is TGCGCCAGCAGTCAAGCTTCTAATCCGGGACCGACGAGCTCTGGGGCCAACGTCCTGACTTTC. Protein product: CASSQASNPGPTSSGANVLTF. The chain joins TRBV23-1 to TRBJ2-6, with D perhaps matching TRBD1 or TRBD2 (5 bases each). TRBV23-1 is filed as an ORF, its function uncertain. V was cut by 2 bases and J by 0 bases, with 23 bases left in between. The CDR3 sequence is 21 residues long.

This clone was counted only a few times. As DNA, the CDR3 is TGTGCCAGCAGTGAGTCCCGGACATCGATAGGTGAAAAACTGTTTTTT. Translating it yields CASSESRTSIGEKLFF. The chain recombines TRBV6-1 with TRBJ1-4, with D possibly being TRBD1 (5 bases). This CDR3 is 16 amino acids long. The germline CDR1 and CDR2 sequences are MNHNS and SASEGT. Trimming cost V 3 bases and J 7 bases, with 18 bases left between them.

CDR3 nucleotides: TGTGCCACCCCTCGGGCGAACTACGAGCAGTACTTC. Amino acid sequence: CATPRANYEQYF. The chain links TRBV19 to TRBJ2-7; D unresolved. The CDR3 length is 12 residues. V gave up 10 bases and J gave up 3 bases, with 13 bases separating them. Per germline, CDR1 LNHDA and CDR2 SQIVND (reference sequence).